The 31 T cell receptor beta chains below were found in one sample sequenced in a study of blood T cell repertoires in COVID-19. Assay: immunoSEQ multiplex PCR; the TCRdb copy retains only in-frame clones and omits some. The sample comprises around 64,000 clones, about 80% of which are singletons, and approximately 3.5% rests with the top ten. Sequencing used peripheral blood. Receptors originate from a man aged 55 to 70 with acute or convalescent COVID-19.

The chain carries TRBV7-3 and TRBJ1-2; 7 nucleotides align to TRBD1. CDR1 is SGHTA and CDR2 is FQGTGA in the germline V gene. The length of the CDR3 is 13 residues. With V trimmed by 5 bases and J by 6 bases, 6 bases remained unmatched. CDR3 sequence: CASSDSGGNGYTF. The CDR3 DNA is TGTGCCAGCAGCGATTCAGGGGGAAATGGCTACACCTTC.

The chain couples TRBV4-2 to TRBJ2-1; no clear D gene. The CDR3 consists of 15 residues. The V end was cut by 0 bases, the J end by 5 bases, with 11 bases between. Germline CDR1 LGHNA, CDR2 YNFKEQ. The CDR3 spells CASSQDSKLNNEQFF. The CDR3 DNA sequence: TGTGCCAGCAGCCAAGATTCGAAGCTGAACAATGAGCAGTTCTTC.

This clone was seen more than once but under ten times. This chain uses TRBV11-2 with TRBJ2-1; no clear D. The CDR3 has 13 residues. Germline V CDR1 and CDR2: SGHAT, FQNNGV. Trimming stripped 1 base from V and 8 bases from J, with 9 bases between. The CDR3 DNA reads TGTGCCAGCAGCTTAGTTCTCGAGGATGAGCAGTTCTTC. It encodes CASSLVLEDEQFF.

V is TRBV11-3 and J is TRBJ2-1; TRBD2 is a possible D gene (5 bases). The CDR3 loop spans 16 amino acids. The germline V gene encodes CDR1 SGHNT and CDR2 YENEEA. V dropped 1 base and J dropped 6 bases, with 16 bases sitting between them. In DNA, the CDR3 is TGTGCCAGCAGCTTAGCACCGGGGTTTGGCGGCAATGAGCAGTTCTTC. Protein: CASSLAPGFGGNEQFF.

This clone was seen a few times. The chain combines TRBV25-1 with TRBJ1-2, with a possible D match to TRBD1 (5 bases). The CDR3 totals 14 residues. The V and J ends lost 7 bases and 0 bases respectively, with 12 bases between them. The germline V gene has CDR1 MGHDK and CDR2 SYGVNS. This CDR3 reads CASTQGEANYGYTF. DNA for the CDR3: TGTGCCAGCACCCAGGGTGAAGCTAACTATGGCTACACCTTC.

J is TRBJ1-1 and V is TRBV28; D is uncertain. There are 11 residues in the CDR3. V was shortened by 6 bases and J by 9 bases, with 11 bases between the two germline ends. The germline CDR1 and CDR2 sequences are MDHEN and SYDVKM. The CDR3 coding sequence is TGTGCCAGCAGGGTGAGAGGGAAAGCTTTCTTT. Its protein is CASRVRGKAFF.

The chain is built from TRBV5-1 and TRBJ1-3; the D is unclear. Germline CDR1 is SGHRS and CDR2 is YFSETQ. With 1 base removed from V and 1 base from J, the gap between germline ends came to 12 bases. The CDR3 has 16 amino acids. In nucleotides, the CDR3 is TGCGCCAGCAGCTTGATGGCAGTTTCTTCTGGAAACACCATATATTTT. It encodes CASSLMAVSSGNTIYF.

V and J are TRBV4-1 and TRBJ1-6; the match to TRBD1 covers 8 bases. The trim removed 2 bases at V and 5 bases at J, leaving 8 bases unmatched. In germline, CDR1 is MGHRA, CDR2 YSYEKL. This CDR3 is built from 17 residues. DNA of the CDR3: TGCGCCAGCAGCCAACCCCTGACAGGGGCTGATAATTCACCCCTCCACTTT. The encoded protein is CASSQPLTGADNSPLHF.

The rearrangement joins TRBV6-5 to TRBJ1-1, with D perhaps TRBD1 (6 bases). V dropped 2 bases and J dropped 4 bases, with 8 bases sitting between them. The CDR3 has 13 amino acids. The germline V gene encodes CDR1 MNHEY and CDR2 SVGAGI. Here the CDR3 DNA reads TGTGCCAGCAGTTACAGGGGGATCACTGAAGCTTTCTTT. It translates to CASSYRGITEAFF.

V usage is TRBV7-9 and J usage is TRBJ1-5; a weak D match, TRBD1 (6 bases). The length of the CDR3 is 15 residues. Trimming removed 5 bases at V and 4 bases at J, with 15 bases between. From germline, CDR1 is SEHNR and CDR2 FQNEAQ (reference sequence). The CDR3 nucleotides are TGTGCCAGCAGCACCTACAGGGAAAGGAATCAGCCCCAGCATTTT. It specifies CASSTYRERNQPQHF.

This clone was seen repeatedly, ten times or more. The CDR3, as DNA: TGTGCCAGCAGTGACCGGGGGGCCAACTATGGCTACACCTTC. It yields the protein CASSDRGANYGYTF. The chain combines TRBV6-1 with TRBJ1-2; perhaps TRBD1 as D (6 bases). CDR1 is MNHNS and CDR2 is SASEGT in the germline V gene. The CDR3 totals 14 residues. V lost 3 bases, J lost 2 bases, and 10 bases lay in between.

The V and J genes are TRBV11-1 and TRBJ2-1; 7 positions match TRBD2. V was pared by 6 bases and J by 4 bases, with 12 bases of the junction left unmatched. This CDR3 has 16 residues. Germline V gene lookup returns CDR1 SGHAT and CDR2 FQDESV (reference sequence). In DNA, the CDR3 is TGTGCCAGCAGTCTTAGTGGGCGGCGGGGGTACAATGAGCAGTTCTTC. This gives the protein CASSLSGRRGYNEQFF.

The chain joins TRBV4-1 to TRBJ2-3, with TRBD2 identical over 10 bases. Germline V gene data show CDR1 as MGHRA and CDR2 as YSYEKL. The length of the CDR3 is 17 residues. V was clipped by 0 bases and J by 2 bases; unmatched bases: 5. The CDR3 region is CASSQEKAGGNTDTQYF. Here the CDR3 DNA reads TGCGCCAGCAGCCAAGAAAAAGCGGGAGGGAACACAGATACGCAGTATTTT.

This clone showed up just a few times. CDR3 sequence reads: CASIAGSFYGYTF. CDR3 DNA: TGTGCCAGCATAGCTGGCAGCTTCTATGGCTACACCTTC. The chain has TRBV2 and TRBJ1-2; unclear D gene. In germline, CDR1 is SNHLY, CDR2 FYNNEI. The CDR3 totals 13 residues. Trimming cost V 7 bases and J 4 bases, with 13 bases left between them.

V usage is TRBV28 and J usage is TRBJ2-5, with D possibly TRBD2 on 9 matching bases. The V end was cut by 8 bases, the J end by 4 bases, with 20 bases between. Germline values: CDR1 MDHEN, CDR2 SYDVKM. The CDR3 loop spans 15 amino acids. The CDR3 coding sequence is TGTGCCAGCCAGGGGGCTAGCGGGGTCTCAGAGACCCAGTACTTC. As protein: CASQGASGVSETQYF. Full variable domain (outside the CDR3, taken from reference TRBV28 and TRBJ2-5): DVKVTQSSRYLVKRTGEKVFLECVQDMDHENMFWYRQDPGLGLRLIYFSYDVKMKEKGDIPEGYSVSREKKERFSLILESASTNQTSMYLCASQGASGVSETQYFGPGTRLLVL.

The chain joins TRBV11-3 to TRBJ2-5, with 9 bases lining up with TRBD2. CDR1 SGHNT and CDR2 YENEEA come from the germline V gene. The CDR3 contains 14 residues. Trimming took 5 bases from V and 2 from J; bases not matched to a gene: 3. The CDR3 protein is CASSPSGAQETQYF. The CDR3 nucleotides are TGTGCCAGCAGCCCTAGCGGGGCTCAAGAGACCCAGTACTTC.

The chain is built from TRBV29-1 and TRBJ2-3, with 14 bases matching TRBD2. CDR3 length equals 16 residues. V lost 7 bases, J lost 9 bases, and 15 bases stayed unmatched. Germline V lookup: CDR1 SQVTM, CDR2 ANQGSEA. The CDR3 DNA follows: TGCAGCGGCGGACTAGCGGGAGGTTCGAGCGCAAGCACGCAGTATTTT. Translated, it gives CSGGLAGGSSASTQYF.

J is TRBJ2-7 and V is TRBV24-1, with D possibly matching TRBD2 (5 bases). The V end was cut by 9 bases, the J end by 4 bases, with 15 bases between. This CDR3 is built from 13 residues. Germline V gives CDR1 KGHDR, CDR2 SFDVKD. The CDR3, as DNA: TGTGCCACCGAAGAGGGATTCGGATACGAGCAGTACTTC. It yields the protein CATEEGFGYEQYF.

The gene calls are TRBV6-5 and TRBJ1-2; possible D gene TRBD1, 6 bases. Looked up from germline, CDR1 is MNHEY and CDR2 is SVGAGI. This CDR3 region has 13 residues. Trimming cost V 5 bases and J 2 bases, with 9 bases left between them. CDR3 protein: CASSPTGNYGYTF. In DNA form, the CDR3 reads TGTGCCAGCAGTCCGACAGGAAACTATGGCTACACCTTC.

The chain is built from TRBV25-1 and TRBJ2-1, with 9 positions matching TRBD2. The CDR3 has 15 residues. Germline loops: CDR1 MGHDK, CDR2 SYGVNS. Germline trimming cut 0 bases from V and 5 bases from J; bases unmatched to any gene: 2. Here the CDR3 reads CASSEYAGGDNEQFF. The CDR3 DNA follows: TGTGCCAGCAGTGAATATGCGGGGGGGGACAATGAGCAGTTCTTC.

The chain links TRBV18 to TRBJ1-1; D is undetermined. The CDR3 totals 14 residues. Between the trimmed V and J ends, which lost 3 bases and 4 bases, there was a span of 12 bases. Looked up from germline, CDR1 is KGHSH and CDR2 is LQKENI. The CDR3 protein is CASSPEGAGTEAFF. CDR3 sequence (DNA): TGTGCCAGCTCACCCGAGGGAGCGGGCACTGAAGCTTTCTTT.

The rearrangement links TRBV6-5 to TRBJ2-7, with TRBD1 matching 10 bases. Germline CDR1 MNHEY, CDR2 SVGAGI. Trimming took 5 bases from V and 4 from J; bases not matched to a gene: 5. The CDR3 sequence is 14 residues long. Here the CDR3 DNA reads TGTGCCAGCAGTCGACAGGGGGCGCGATACGAGCAGTACTTC. Encoded protein: CASSRQGARYEQYF.

The chain recombines TRBV6-2 or TRBV6-3 with TRBJ2-1, with D tentatively TRBD1 (6 bases). Trimming stripped 5 bases from V and 0 bases from J, with 11 bases between. There are 15 residues in the CDR3. The germline V gene has CDR1 MNHEY and CDR2 SVGEGT. The CDR3 DNA reads as TGTGCCAGCAGTGCAGGACAGCCCTCCTACAATGAGCAGTTCTTC. It yields the protein CASSAGQPSYNEQFF.

The chain carries TRBV3-1 (or the pseudogene TRBV3-2) and TRBJ2-5; D is perhaps TRBD1 (6 bases). The CDR3 contains 14 residues. Germline V gives CDR1 LGHDT, CDR2 YNNKEL (reference sequence). The V end lost 3 bases, the J end lost 1 base, and 9 bases lay between the germline ends. The DNA of the CDR3 is TGTGCCAGCAGCCAGGCACAGGGCCAAGAGACCCAGTACTTC. Translated, it gives CASSQAQGQETQYF.

The V gene is TRBV6-5, the J gene TRBJ2-7; 9 positions agree with TRBD2. Germline lookup yields CDR1 MNHEY and CDR2 SVGAGI. V shed 0 bases, J shed 0 bases, and the junction held 3 bases outside the gene matches. The CDR3 is 16 amino acids. CDR3 loop: CASSYSPSGNSYEQYF. DNA of the CDR3: TGTGCCAGCAGTTACTCGCCTAGCGGGAACTCCTACGAGCAGTACTTC.

The chain employs TRBV30 and TRBJ1-1, with a tentative D call TRBD1 (6 bases). Trimming took off 1 base at V and 3 bases at J, with 18 bases between the two ends. The CDR3 runs 16 residues. CDR1 is GTSNPN, CDR2 SVGIG, per germline (reference sequence). The CDR3 loop is CAWSGGRGSRDTEAFF. The DNA for the CDR3 is TGTGCCTGGAGTGGAGGCAGGGGATCTAGAGACACTGAAGCTTTCTTT.

The genes are TRBV2 and TRBJ2-2, with TRBD1 identical over 7 bases. V was pared by 6 bases and J by 6 bases, with 7 bases of the junction left unmatched. The CDR3 totals 14 residues. Germline CDR1 SNHLY, CDR2 FYNNEI. CDR3 nucleotides: TGTGCCAGCAGGGCCACAGGGGTGGCCGGGGAGCTGTTTTTT. This sequence encodes CASRATGVAGELFF.

J is TRBJ2-2 and V is TRBV5-1, with TRBD1 identical over 10 bases. The trim removed 0 bases at V and 4 bases at J, leaving 0 bases unmatched. There are 15 residues in the CDR3. The germline V gene has CDR1 SGHRS and CDR2 YFSETQ. This CDR3 is CASSLGQGATGELFF. CDR3 bases: TGCGCCAGCAGCTTGGGACAGGGGGCCACCGGGGAGCTGTTTTTT.

This rearrangement joins TRBV6-5 to TRBJ2-1; no clear D gene. V was pared by 5 bases and J by 10 bases, with 15 bases between. The V gene's germline CDR1 is MNHEY and CDR2 SVGAGI. This CDR3 comprises 13 residues. The CDR3 loop is CASSRSWVGEQFF. The CDR3 DNA is TGTGCCAGCAGTCGCTCGTGGGTCGGGGAGCAGTTCTTC.

This clone occurred once. This chain uses TRBV2 with TRBJ2-3; D is possibly TRBD2 (6 bases). From germline, CDR1 is SNHLY and CDR2 FYNNEI. The CDR3 runs 16 residues. Trimming took 2 bases from V and 1 from J, leaving 13 bases between them. The CDR3 sequence is CASSEYRSSGTDTQYF. The DNA for the CDR3 is TGTGCCAGCAGTGAATATCGCTCTAGCGGCACAGATACGCAGTATTTT.

About this clone itself: One end of the junction varies from germline; a read error may be responsible. This chain uses TRBV7-7 with TRBJ2-5; weak D call: TRBD2 (5 bases). Germline V gives CDR1 SSHAT, CDR2 FNYEAQ (reference sequence). The CDR3 is made up of 15 amino acids. CDR3 DNA sequence: TGTGCTAGCAGCTTACTCGGACTTACACAAGAGACCCAGTACTTC. Translated, it gives CASSLLGLTQETQYF. Complete variable domain (other parts from reference TRBV7-7 and TRBJ2-5): GAGVSQSPRYKVTKRGQDVTLRCDPISSHATLYWYQQALGQGPEFLTYFNYEAQPDKSGLPSDRFSAERPEGSISTLTIQRTEQRDSAMYRCASSLLGLTQETQYFGPGTRLLVL.